Listed here is a single T cell receptor beta chain. The data derive from a study of shared clonotypes between healthy human individuals. Germline V gene sequence: CDR1 SGHNT, CDR2 YYREEE (reference sequence). CDR3 length: 11 amino acids. Trimming pared 4 bases from V and 4 bases from J, leaving 3 bases between. Libraries were prepared by immunoSEQ multiplex PCR; TCRdb keeps only in-frame clonotypes and omits some of them. The table lists 450,000 to 650,000 clones, around 81% of them singletons. The TCR sequence derives from a middle-aged woman in good health. Some clones in this sample may be carry-over from other donors' samples. The gene calls are TRBV5-4 and TRBJ1-5; no clear D. Sequencing was done on a sample of PBMCs. This CDR3 is CASSLNQPQHF. The CDR3 bases are TGTGCCAGCAGCCTGAATCAGCCCCAGCATTTT.